These 15 T cell receptor beta chains were all obtained from the same sample, sequenced in a study of T cell responses to AZD1222 COVID-19 vaccine (dated by TCRdb to the early 2020s). Receptor amplification or capture employed the immunoSEQ multiplex PCR assay. TCRdb obtained this table from immuneACCESS and retained in-frame rearrangements with V and J assigned. These tables miss some clones; where compared with another copy, unresolved V genes account for less than half of the shortfall, and the remainder is unexplained. This sample holds about 120,000 clones; 80% to 90% were observed only once. Together, the top ten hold just under 9.5% of the sample. The meaning of the sample's time point label: baseline before first vaccination. The sequenced sample was peripheral blood, obtained on day 0 of AZD1222 vaccination. These TCRs come from an adult in good health.

The chain employs TRBV6-5 and TRBJ1-6, with a tentative D call TRBD1 (6 bases). The CDR3 contains 15 residues. Per germline, CDR1 MNHEY and CDR2 SVGAGI. The ends were cut back, 9 bases at V and 10 bases at J, with 22 bases in the middle. CDR3 DNA: TGTGCCAGTGGGTATTTGGACAGCAGCCAGTCACCCCTCCACTTT. Encoded protein: CASGYLDSSQSPLHF.

The J gene is TRBJ1-6, the V gene TRBV9; 10 bases line up with TRBD1. The V gene end was trimmed by 0 bases and the J gene end by 8 bases; junction bases not matched to a gene: 2. CDR3 length: 15 residues. Germline CDR1 and CDR2: SGDLS and YYNGEE. The CDR3: CASSVEDRGDSPLHF. The CDR3 DNA sequence: TGTGCCAGCAGCGTAGAGGACAGGGGGGATTCACCCCTCCACTTT.

The chain joins TRBV6-6 to TRBJ1-4; D gene uncertain. The CDR3 covers 12 residues. The germline V and J ends were trimmed by 5 bases and 5 bases, with 6 bases remaining between them. From germline, CDR1 is MNHNY and CDR2 SVGAGI (reference sequence). The DNA for the CDR3 is TGTGCCAGCAGTCGGTCCAATGAAAAACTGTTTTTT. It translates to CASSRSNEKLFF.

The chain has TRBV30 and TRBJ2-7, with unresolved D. The V and J ends lost 5 bases and 2 bases respectively, with 13 bases between them. Per the germline V gene, CDR1 is GTSNPN and CDR2 is SVGIG (reference sequence). The CDR3 is 13 amino acids. For the CDR3, the DNA is TGTGCCTGGTCGGCTGACCCCACCTACGAGCAGTACTTC. Protein product: CAWSADPTYEQYF.

The chain joins TRBV5-1 to TRBJ1-3, with 8 nucleotides matching TRBD1. Germline loops: CDR1 SGHRS, CDR2 YFSETQ. CDR3 length: 14 amino acids. V dropped 2 bases and J dropped 4; count of bases not matched to a gene: 2. The CDR3 here is CASSLQGGGNTIYF. The CDR3 DNA sequence: TGCGCCAGCAGCTTACAGGGGGGAGGAAACACCATATATTTT.

The gene calls are TRBV9 and TRBJ2-3, with 8 bases identical to TRBD2. The CDR3 has 14 residues. The J segment lost 7 bases and the V segment lost 0 bases, leaving 4 bases of the junction unmatched. Per germline, CDR1 SGDLS and CDR2 YYNGEE. The CDR3, as DNA: TGTGCCAGCAGCGTAGGTAGCGGGGAGTATACGCAGTATTTT. This translates into CASSVGSGEYTQYF. The full variable domain, with the rest looked up from reference TRBV9 and TRBJ2-3, is DSGVTQTPKHLITATGQRVTLRCSPRSGDLSVYWYQQSLDQGLQFLIQYYNGEERAKGNILERFSAQQFPDLHSELNLSSLELGDSALYFCASSVGSGEYTQYFGPGTRLTVL.

This rearrangement joins TRBV12-3 or TRBV12-4 to TRBJ1-5; D remains ambiguous. The ends were cut back, 3 bases at V and 6 bases at J, with 9 bases in the middle. The CDR3 has 13 amino acids. CDR3 sequence: CASSFARAQPQHF. CDR3 coding DNA: TGTGCCAGCAGTTTTGCGAGGGCTCAGCCCCAGCATTTT.

This clone occurred a few times. The chain recombines TRBV11-3 with TRBJ2-5, with 8 bases that match TRBD2. From germline, CDR1 is SGHNT and CDR2 YENEEA. The trim removed 7 bases at V and 5 bases at J, leaving 9 bases unmatched. This CDR3 is built from 14 residues. The CDR3 DNA is TGTGCCAGCAACTTGGGGACTAGTGGTGAGACCCAGTACTTC. Translating gives CASNLGTSGETQYF.

This chain uses TRBV7-2 with TRBJ2-1; 10 nucleotides agree with TRBD2. The CDR3 totals 16 residues. Germline trimming cut 3 bases from V and 0 bases from J; bases unmatched to any gene: 2. The germline V gene encodes CDR1 SGHTA and CDR2 FQGNSA. CDR3 in amino acids: CASSFSGGASYNEQFF. DNA of the CDR3: TGTGCCAGCAGCTTCAGCGGGGGGGCCTCCTACAATGAGCAGTTCTTC.

The chain has TRBV6-2 or TRBV6-3 and TRBJ1-6; perhaps TRBD1 as D (5 bases). Trimming took off 3 bases at V and 9 bases at J, with 24 bases between the two ends. This CDR3 contains 18 residues. Germline loops: CDR1 MNHEY, CDR2 SVGEGT. CDR3 nucleotides: TGTGCCAGCAGTTATTCAGAAGGCCGGACATCGCCTTTTTCACCCCTCCACTTT. As protein: CASSYSEGRTSPFSPLHF.

The chain carries TRBV7-2 and TRBJ1-5; D might be TRBD1 (5 bases). Germline CDR1 and CDR2: SGHTA and FQGNSA. The ends were cut back, 5 bases at V and 1 base at J, with 15 bases in the middle. This CDR3 has 16 amino acids. CDR3 sequence: CASSKMKGQSNQPQHF. For the CDR3, the DNA is TGTGCCAGCAGCAAAATGAAGGGGCAGAGCAATCAGCCCCAGCATTTT.

The chain joins TRBV27 to TRBJ1-5, with 7 bases fitting TRBD1. The CDR3 length is 16 residues. Germline assignment: CDR1 MNHEY and CDR2 SMNVEV (reference sequence). The V gene end was trimmed by 5 bases and the J gene end by 2 bases; junction bases not matched to a gene: 9. The CDR3 sequence: CASSPHRGAGNQPQHF. CDR3 nucleotide sequence: TGTGCCAGCAGTCCCCACAGGGGCGCCGGCAATCAGCCCCAGCATTTT.

The chain uses TRBV27 and TRBJ1-3, with a weak D call TRBD1 (6 bases). This CDR3 is 13 amino acids long. Deletions cut 5 bases from V and 3 bases from J, with 8 bases between. The germline V gene has CDR1 MNHEY and CDR2 SMNVEV (reference sequence). CDR3 coding DNA: TGTGCCAGCAGTCAGGGGTTTGGAAACACCATATATTTT. Protein: CASSQGFGNTIYF.

Regarding this clone: It is unclear where the CDR3 begins or ends on the DNA, so no DNA is shown, and the CDR3 is as TCRdb lists it. This chain connects TRBV21-1 to TRBJ2-7; the DNA was not compared with TRBD1, the D call given in the table. TRBV21-1 is classified as a pseudogene. Termini included, the CDR3 measures 17 amino acids. The chain's CDR3 is CASSKVGWGQGTYEQYF.

V gene TRBV28 combines with J gene TRBJ1-1, with D possibly being TRBD1 (5 bases). The germline V gene has CDR1 MDHEN and CDR2 SYDVKM. The CDR3 runs to 17 residues. The ends were cut back, 5 bases at V and 1 base at J, with 20 bases in the middle. The CDR3 reads CASSRDVRGGKNTEAFF. In DNA form, the CDR3 reads TGTGCCAGCAGTCGGGACGTACGGGGTGGAAAGAACACTGAAGCTTTCTTT.